Given below is one T cell receptor (beta chain) in context. This entry is derived from a study of blood T cell repertoires in COVID-19. About the study: Specimens from acute and convalescent COVID-19 originated in the United States, Italy and Spain. T cells, B-cell-depleted T cells, or PBMCs provided the cDNA or gDNA that served as material.

Germline V gene data show CDR1 as SQVTM and CDR2 as ANQGSEA. CDR3 length: 13 residues. The ends were cut back, 8 bases at V and 1 base at J, with 14 bases in the middle. Study processing details: Amplification with reference gene primers provided the estimates of nucleated cell counts. Sequencing used immunoSEQ multiplex PCR; TCRdb keeps in-frame clones, though not all of them. The D gene and trimming were derived from the DNA, and the V and J assignments and clone size from that table. The table has more than 200,000 clones, roughly 88% seen once. V usage is TRBV29-1 and J usage is TRBJ1-1, with a tentative D call TRBD1 (5 bases). The sequence was collected from a woman in her thirties or forties who had recovered from COVID-19. The specimen sequenced was peripheral blood. This CDR3 reads CSFTGNGNTEAFF. The CDR3 bases are TGCAGCTTTACAGGTAACGGGAACACTGAAGCTTTCTTT.